Below are 25 T cell receptor beta chains sequenced from a single sample in a study. TCRdb called the RT-PCR reads again in MiXCR, with one record for every CDR3 protein. The sample carries hundreds of thousands of distinct CDR3 sequences, 13% to 15% recorded once. Material: memory CD4+ T cells from blood. All receptors derive from a female donor in good health, serving as a healthy control.

This clonotype was recorded many times. The chain combines TRBV20-1 with TRBJ2-5; TRBD2 aligns across 9 bases. J was trimmed by 5 bases and V by 8 bases; bases with no gene match: 9. CDR1 is DFQATT and CDR2 is SNEGSKA in the germline V gene (reference sequence). This CDR3 spans 13 amino acids. In DNA form, the CDR3 reads TGCAGTCTCGGCGGGGGGGGCGTTGAGACCCAGTACTTC. Translating it yields CSLGGGGVETQYF.

This clonotype was counted a few times. This chain connects TRBV6-2 or TRBV6-3 to TRBJ2-3; 7 positions agree with TRBD1. Germline CDR1 is MNHEY and CDR2 is SVGEGT. The CDR3 loop spans 16 amino acids. J lost 5 bases, V lost 3 bases, and 11 bases had no gene match. The CDR3 DNA follows: TGTGCCAGCAGTTATGGGACAGTTCGGTCGGGAGATACGCAGTATTTT. Encoded protein: CASSYGTVRSGDTQYF.

This clonotype was seen only a few times. The chain links TRBV7-2 to TRBJ1-2; 10 positions agree with TRBD1. After removal of 1 base from V and 5 bases from J, the junction contained 4 bases not matched to a gene. Germline lookup yields CDR1 SGHTA and CDR2 FQGNSA. The CDR3 is 15 residues long. As DNA, the CDR3 is TGTGCCAGCAGCTTAGGGTTGGACAGGGGGTATGGCTACACCTTC. Residues: CASSLGLDRGYGYTF. Full variable domain (outside the CDR3, taken from reference TRBV7-2 and TRBJ1-2): GAGVSQSPSNKVTEKGKDVELRCDPISGHTALYWYRQSLGQGLEFLIYFQGNSAPDKSGLPSDRFSAERTGGSVSTLTIQRTQQEDSAVYLCASSLGLDRGYGYTFGSGTRLTVV.

This clonotype has a handful of counts. This sequence joins TRBV15 and TRBJ2-5; either TRBD1 or TRBD2 may fit D (5 bases each). Trimming left V 0 bases short and J 5 bases short, with 13 bases between. From germline, CDR1 is LNHNV and CDR2 YYDKDF (reference sequence). The length of the CDR3 is 15 residues. CDR3 nucleotide sequence: TGTGCCACCAGCAGAGATAACGAGGGGCCGGAGACCCAGTACTTC. This encodes CATSRDNEGPETQYF.

The V call is TRBV29-1, the J call TRBJ2-4; tentative D call: TRBD1 (5 bases). V was shortened by 6 bases and J by 0 bases, with 18 bases between the two germline ends. Germline V gene lookup returns CDR1 SQVTM and CDR2 ANQGSEA. This CDR3 comprises 16 residues. CDR3 in amino acids: CSVGTGHEVAKNIQYF. The DNA for the CDR3 is TGCAGCGTGGGAACAGGACACGAAGTAGCCAAAAACATTCAGTACTTC.

The table lists this clonotype with many counts. The rearrangement uses TRBV10-3 and TRBJ2-1; D is tentatively TRBD1 or TRBD2 (5 bases each). The CDR3 spans 18 residues. Trimming removed 0 bases from V and 2 bases from J, with 17 bases in between. Germline assignment: CDR1 ENHRY and CDR2 SYGVKD. CDR3 coding DNA: TGTGCCATCAGTGAGTCTAGGGGTCGAGCGGCGACCTACAATGAGCAGTTCTTC. Protein product: CAISESRGRAATYNEQFF.

This clonotype was seen only a few times. The V and J genes are TRBV20-1 and TRBJ2-5; 8 bases line up with TRBD2. Germline V lookup: CDR1 DFQATT, CDR2 SNEGSKA (reference sequence). Trimming took 1 base from V and 3 from J; bases not matched to a gene: 4. This CDR3 is built from 14 residues. CDR3 region: CSARVGRGEETQYF. Written as DNA, the CDR3 is TGCAGTGCTAGAGTGGGGCGGGGGGAAGAGACCCAGTACTTC.

The genes are TRBV24-1 and TRBJ2-3; maybe TRBD2 (6 bases). Trimming left V 0 bases short and J 2 bases short, with 11 bases between. Germline assignment: CDR1 KGHDR and CDR2 SFDVKD. This CDR3 contains 16 residues. The chain's CDR3 is CATSDLSRGNTDTQYF. CDR3 coding DNA: TGTGCCACCAGTGATTTGTCGCGGGGCAACACAGATACGCAGTATTTT.

V and J are TRBV25-1 and TRBJ1-1; 8 bases line up with TRBD1. Germline CDR1 reads MGHDK; CDR2 reads SYGVNS. The CDR3 consists of 14 residues. V was pared by 7 bases and J by 2 bases, with 6 bases of the junction left unmatched. The CDR3 protein is CASNPTGANTEAFF. The CDR3 DNA follows: TGTGCCAGCAATCCGACAGGGGCCAACACTGAAGCTTTCTTT. The whole variable domain, remainder taken from reference TRBV25-1 and TRBJ1-1, is EADIYQTPRYLVIGTGKKITLECSQTMGHDKMYWYQQDPGMELHLIHYSYGVNSTEKGDLSSESTVSRIRTEHFPLTLESARPSHTSQYLCASNPTGANTEAFFGQGTRLTVV.

This chain joins TRBV5-1 and TRBJ1-1; TRBD1 agrees at 7 bases. J gave up 5 bases and V 0 bases, and 7 bases lay outside the gene matches. CDR3 length: 15 amino acids. Germline CDR1 is SGHRS and CDR2 is YFSETQ. In DNA, the CDR3 is TGCGCCAGCAGCTTGGATGCCAGGGGGTGGACTGAAGCTTTCTTT. It yields the protein CASSLDARGWTEAFF. Supplemented by reference TRBV5-1 and TRBJ1-1, the full variable domain reads KAGVTQTPRYLIKTRGQQVTLSCSPISGHRSVSWYQQTPGQGLQFLFEYFSETQRNKGNFPGRFSGRQFSNSRSEMNVSTLELGDSALYLCASSLDARGWTEAFFGQGTRLTVV.

This clonotype was seen more than once but under ten times. The V and J genes are TRBV6-5 and TRBJ2-7, with a tentative D call TRBD2 (5 bases). V gave up 6 bases and J gave up 8 bases, with 20 bases separating them. Germline loops: CDR1 MNHEY, CDR2 SVGAGI. The length of the CDR3 is 14 residues. The DNA of the CDR3 is TGTGCCAGCAGCCCGAGCCTGGACGGGGTCAAGCAGTACTTC. It translates to CASSPSLDGVKQYF.

In this sample, this clonotype turned up a few times. The V call is TRBV28, the J call TRBJ1-6, with 7 bases identical to TRBD1. Germline V lookup: CDR1 MDHEN, CDR2 SYDVKM. Trimming cost V 5 bases and J 2 bases; bases outside gene matches: 3. The CDR3 length is 15 residues. In DNA form, the CDR3 reads TGTGCCAGCAGTCCACAGGGGCCCTATAATTCACCCCTCCACTTT. It yields the protein CASSPQGPYNSPLHF.

At least ten counts were recorded for this clonotype. The chain is built from TRBV29-1 and TRBJ2-1; possibly TRBD2 for D (6 bases). Germline CDR1 reads SQVTM; CDR2 reads ANQGSEA. The CDR3 length is 13 residues. Here the CDR3 reads CTIVGGPYNEQFF. In nucleotides, the CDR3 is TGCACCATTGTCGGGGGACCCTACAATGAGCAGTTCTTC.

This clonotype was counted a single time. This chain connects TRBV7-2 to TRBJ2-7, with TRBD1 matching over 7 bases. Losses at the gene ends were 2 bases for V and 4 bases for J; bases not matched to a gene: 5. Per germline, CDR1 SGHTA and CDR2 FQGNSA. This CDR3 region has 14 residues. CDR3: CASSLNRGDYEQYV. The CDR3, as DNA: TGTGCCAGCAGCTTAAACAGGGGCGATTACGAGCAGTACGTC.

This clonotype was counted at least ten times. CDR3 residues: CASSLARESEQFF. DNA for the CDR3: TGTGCCAGCAGCTTGGCGAGGGAGAGTGAGCAGTTCTTC. The chain employs TRBV7-2 and TRBJ2-1; a possible D gene is TRBD2 (5 bases). This CDR3 is 13 amino acids long. Germline lookup yields CDR1 SGHTA and CDR2 FQGNSA. V was trimmed by 3 bases and J by 9 bases, leaving 12 bases between them.

This chain connects TRBV20-1 to TRBJ2-5; the D gene is possibly TRBD1 (6 bases). V was cut by 7 bases and J by 4 bases, with 19 bases left in between. The CDR3 length is 14 residues. CDR1 is DFQATT and CDR2 is SNEGSKA in the germline V gene (reference sequence). This CDR3 reads CSDRGTRGPETQYF. As DNA, the CDR3 is TGCAGTGATAGGGGGACCAGGGGCCCAGAGACCCAGTACTTC.

The chain couples TRBV7-6 to TRBJ2-3; TRBD2 agrees at 9 bases. There are 16 residues in the CDR3. The V and J ends lost 2 bases and 0 bases, in that order; junction bases with no gene match: 3. The germline V gene encodes CDR1 SGHVS and CDR2 FNYEAQ. The CDR3 region is CASSLRTSASTDTQYF. The DNA of the CDR3 is TGTGCCAGCAGCTTACGGACTAGCGCGAGCACAGATACGCAGTATTTT.

The V gene is TRBV7-2, the J gene TRBJ2-7, with 8 bases matching TRBD2. The CDR3 loop spans 15 amino acids. J gave up 2 bases and V 5 bases, and 8 bases lay outside the gene matches. Germline-derived CDR1 and CDR2 are SGHTA and FQGNSA. In DNA form, the CDR3 reads TGTGCCAGCAGCCTCGGACTAGCCCGAACCTACGAGCAGTACTTC. This encodes CASSLGLARTYEQYF.

V and J are TRBV10-3 and TRBJ2-1; TRBD2 agrees at 10 bases. The CDR3 runs to 17 residues. Germline lookup yields CDR1 ENHRY and CDR2 SYGVKD. The V and J ends lost 2 bases and 5 bases, in that order; junction bases with no gene match: 9. The CDR3 DNA sequence: TGTGCCATCAGTGAGGGGGTTACTAGCGGGAAGGACAATGAGCAGTTCTTC. Its protein is CAISEGVTSGKDNEQFF.

There are many counts of this clonotype. The chain carries TRBV27 and TRBJ2-3; unclear D gene. V dropped 4 bases and J dropped 3 bases, with 14 bases sitting between them. The CDR3 totals 15 residues. Germline CDR1 reads MNHEY; CDR2 reads SMNVEV (reference sequence). CDR3 bases: TGTGCCAGCAGTTCCCCGAGGACGGTAACAGATACGCAGTATTTT. Translated: CASSSPRTVTDTQYF.

This chain joins TRBV29-1 and TRBJ2-5, with a possible D match to TRBD1 (5 bases). V lost 5 bases, J lost 5 bases, and 21 bases lay in between. This CDR3 contains 15 residues. Germline V gene lookup returns CDR1 SQVTM and CDR2 ANQGSEA. The chain's CDR3 is CSVNSLRGVGETQYF. In DNA, the CDR3 is TGCAGCGTTAACTCCTTAAGGGGCGTAGGGGAGACCCAGTACTTC. Filled out from reference TRBV29-1 and TRBJ2-5, the complete variable domain reads SAVISQKPSRDICQRGTSLTIQCQVDSQVTMMFWYRQQPGQSLTLIATANQGSEATYESGFVIDKFPISRPNLTFSTLTVSNMSPEDSSIYLCSVNSLRGVGETQYFGPGTRLLVL.

This clonotype was seen a handful of times. This chain connects TRBV5-6 to TRBJ1-5; 10 nucleotides agree with TRBD1. The CDR3 loop spans 17 amino acids. CDR1 SGHDT and CDR2 YYEEEE come from the germline V gene. The V and J ends lost 5 bases and 2 bases, in that order; junction bases with no gene match: 10. The CDR3 loop is CASSRRQGAMGNQPQHF. The CDR3 nucleotides are TGTGCCAGCAGTCGCAGACAGGGGGCGATGGGCAATCAGCCCCAGCATTTT.

This clonotype has only a few counts. The chain combines TRBV6-1 with TRBJ1-5, with 7 nucleotides matching TRBD1. The V and J ends lost 7 bases and 7 bases, in that order; junction bases with no gene match: 7. The CDR3 runs to 13 residues. Germline values: CDR1 MNHNS, CDR2 SASEGT. The CDR3 DNA sequence: TGTGCCAGCACCGAGGGGGCAGGACAGCCCCAGCATTTT. It encodes CASTEGAGQPQHF.

This clonotype was picked up a small number of times. The chain has TRBV20-1 and TRBJ2-3; D may be TRBD2 (5 bases). The germline V gene has CDR1 DFQATT and CDR2 SNEGSKA (reference sequence). V shed 0 bases and J shed 10 bases, with 11 bases lying between them. This CDR3 has 12 amino acids. The CDR3 nucleotides read TGCAGTGCTAGAGATGGGAGCTATGCGCAGTATTTT. Its protein product is CSARDGSYAQYF.

This clonotype was counted a few times. The gene calls are TRBV5-4 and TRBJ1-6, with 7 bases fitting TRBD1. The germline gives CDR1 SGHNT, CDR2 YYREEE (reference sequence). The CDR3 is 14 amino acids. Trimming at V came to 0 bases and at J to 11 bases, leaving 5 bases not matched to a gene. The CDR3 reads CASSLEQGRTPLHF. In DNA form, the CDR3 reads TGTGCCAGCAGCTTGGAACAGGGGCGGACACCCCTCCACTTT. Using reference TRBV5-4 and TRBJ1-6 for the parts outside the CDR3, the full variable domain is ETGVTQSPTHLIKTRGQQVTLRCSSQSGHNTVSWYQQALGQGPQFIFQYYREEENGRGNFPPRFSGLQFPNYSSELNVNALELDDSALYLCASSLEQGRTPLHFGNGTRLTVT.